Below are 20 T cell receptor beta chains sequenced from a single sample in a study of shared clonotypes between healthy human individuals. Using immunoSEQ multiplex PCR, the repertoire was profiled, and TCRdb retains in-frame clones only, with some absent. The data show 2.5 million or so clones, around 94% seen once. Specimen: naive CD4+ T cells sorted from blood. Subset described: CD45RA+ positively selected. These receptor sequences come from a man aged 18 to 29 in good health.

The genes are TRBV6-1 and TRBJ1-2; D not resolved. CDR3 length: 13 amino acids. Between the trimmed V and J ends, which lost 8 bases and 8 bases, there was a span of 18 bases. Germline V lookup: CDR1 MNHNS, CDR2 SASEGT. The CDR3 loop is CASLLQEPGGYTF. The CDR3, as DNA: TGTGCCAGCCTTTTGCAGGAGCCGGGGGGCTACACCTTC.

The CDR3: CASSQAVSYEQYF. The CDR3 DNA reads TGCGCCAGCAGCCAGGCGGTCTCCTACGAGCAGTACTTC. J is TRBJ2-7 and V is TRBV4-1; no reliable D call. Germline loops: CDR1 MGHRA, CDR2 YSYEKL. CDR3 length: 13 residues. V was cut by 3 bases and J by 0 bases, with 6 bases left in between.

The V and J genes are TRBV9 and TRBJ2-7; possible D gene TRBD1, 5 bases. Germline-derived CDR1 and CDR2 are SGDLS and YYNGEE. Deletions cut 4 bases from V and 7 bases from J, with 24 bases between. This CDR3 spans 16 amino acids. As DNA, the CDR3 is TGTGCCAGCAGCACTTCTCTCGTGGCAGGGCTACGTGAGCAGTACTTC. Translated, it gives CASSTSLVAGLREQYF.

This clone showed up just once. The chain joins TRBV27 to TRBJ2-1, with 12 bases fitting TRBD2. The germline CDR1 and CDR2 sequences are MNHEY and SMNVEV (reference sequence). The length of the CDR3 is 15 residues. V lost 6 bases to trimming and J lost 4 bases; unmatched junction nucleotides: 4. The CDR3 DNA reads TGTGCCAGCAGGGGACTAGCGGGTTCATACAATGAGCAGTTCTTC. Translated: CASRGLAGSYNEQFF.

The chain employs TRBV6-5 and TRBJ2-3, with D unclear. The V end lost 7 bases, the J end lost 0 bases, and 11 bases lay between the germline ends. The CDR3 runs 14 residues. The V gene's germline CDR1 is MNHEY and CDR2 SVGAGI. The DNA for the CDR3 is TGTGCCAGCAACTCCGGCCTCAGCACAGATACGCAGTATTTT. It yields the protein CASNSGLSTDTQYF.

This rearrangement joins TRBV2 to TRBJ2-3; the D gene is possibly TRBD1 (5 bases). V lost 4 bases to trimming and J lost 5 bases, with 7 bases between them. The CDR3 covers 12 residues. Germline loops: CDR1 SNHLY, CDR2 FYNNEI. The CDR3: CASSVQGDTQYF. CDR3 DNA: TGTGCCAGCAGTGTCCAGGGAGATACGCAGTATTTT.

This clone appeared once. This CDR3 is also generated by other DNA sequences in the sample. The rearrangement links TRBV11-2 to TRBJ1-5; D call uncertain. This CDR3 spans 15 amino acids. Trimming took 3 bases from V and 0 from J, leaving 9 bases between them. CDR1 and CDR2 from the germline V gene are SGHAT and FQNNGV. The CDR3 loop is CASSLAGNSNQPQHF. Written as DNA, the CDR3 is TGTGCCAGCAGCTTGGCGGGGAATAGCAATCAGCCCCAGCATTTT. Looking up the rest from reference TRBV11-2 and TRBJ1-5 gives the full variable domain: EAGVAQSPRYKIIEKRQSVAFWCNPISGHATLYWYQQILGQGPKLLIQFQNNGVVDDSQLPKDRFSAERLKGVDSTLKIQPAKLEDSAVYLCASSLAGNSNQPQHFGDGTRLSIL.

A single count supports this clone. Additional DNA sequences in this sample encode the identical CDR3. The chain is built from TRBV9 and TRBJ1-3, with D unclear. Germline V CDR1 and CDR2: SGDLS, YYNGEE. V was trimmed by 0 bases and J by 7 bases, leaving 14 bases between them. The CDR3 is made up of 15 amino acids. In DNA form, the CDR3 reads TGTGCCAGCAGCGTAGATACGTCCTCGGGCAACACCATATATTTT. This encodes CASSVDTSSGNTIYF.

This chain connects TRBV9 to TRBJ2-2; 9 nucleotides align to TRBD1. Germline V gene sequence: CDR1 SGDLS, CDR2 YYNGEE. Unmatched junction bases numbered 11, after V lost 4 bases and J lost 4 bases. The CDR3 spans 17 residues. The CDR3 DNA follows: TGTGCCAGCAGCCCCCGAGGGACAGGGCCGGGCACCGGGGAGCTGTTTTTT. The encoded protein is CASSPRGTGPGTGELFF.

Comment on this clone: The same CDR3 also results from other DNA sequences found in this sample. The rearrangement links TRBV18 to TRBJ1-5; possible D gene TRBD1, 6 bases. V was trimmed by 3 bases and J by 6 bases, leaving 12 bases between them. Germline lookup yields CDR1 KGHSH and CDR2 LQKENI. The CDR3 length is 14 residues. For the CDR3, the DNA is TGTGCCAGCTCACCGGGGGCAGGCGGTCAGCCCCAGCATTTT. The encoded protein is CASSPGAGGQPQHF.

The chain carries TRBV19 and TRBJ1-5; D unclear. CDR3 size: 14 residues. In germline, CDR1 is LNHDA, CDR2 SQIVND (reference sequence). The germline V and J ends were trimmed by 1 base and 6 bases, with 10 bases remaining between them. CDR3 in DNA: TGTGCCAGTAGTATAGGTTCCGGTGGTCAGCCCCAGCATTTT. As protein: CASSIGSGGQPQHF.

The chain uses TRBV7-9 and TRBJ2-5, with 9 bases fitting TRBD2. CDR1 SEHNR and CDR2 FQNEAQ come from the germline V gene (reference sequence). This CDR3 is 15 amino acids long. Trimming cost V 5 bases and J 5 bases; bases outside gene matches: 9. The CDR3 sequence: CASSAGGPRTETQYF. CDR3 bases: TGTGCCAGCAGCGCGGGAGGGCCTAGGACGGAGACCCAGTACTTC.

This clone showed up just once. Other nucleotide sequences from this sample produce the same CDR3. This rearrangement joins TRBV5-1 to TRBJ2-5, with a possible D match to TRBD1 (6 bases). Germline CDR1 reads SGHRS; CDR2 reads YFSETQ. With 2 bases removed from V and 3 bases from J, the gap between germline ends came to 8 bases. The CDR3 is made up of 13 amino acids. The CDR3 is CASSFPGEETQYF. For the CDR3, the DNA is TGCGCCAGCAGCTTCCCAGGGGAAGAGACCCAGTACTTC.

V is TRBV7-9 and J is TRBJ2-2, with D perhaps TRBD1 (5 bases). The CDR3 has 16 amino acids. Looked up from germline, CDR1 is SEHNR and CDR2 is FQNEAQ (reference sequence). V lost 1 base, J lost 5 bases, and 14 bases lay in between. CDR3 DNA: TGTGCCAGCAGCTTAGTCGGGCAGGGAAAAACCGGGGAGCTGTTTTTT. It is translated as CASSLVGQGKTGELFF.

The chain uses TRBV30 and TRBJ2-5; 8 bases line up with TRBD1. The DNA end is more similar to TRBJ2-7, so the J call may be wrong. The CDR3 covers 17 residues. Germline assignment: CDR1 GTSNPN and CDR2 SVGIG (reference sequence). DNA for the CDR3: TGTGCCTGGAGTGACCTCATTTCGAGACAGGGGACCTACGAGCAGTACTTC. This gives the protein CAWSDLISRQGTYEQYF.

This clone was counted between two and nine times. The genes are TRBV6-1 and TRBJ1-5; D gene uncertain. Per the germline V gene, CDR1 is MNHNS and CDR2 is SASEGT. There are 11 residues in the CDR3. The V gene lost 8 bases and the J gene lost 3 bases, with 5 bases spanning the gap. CDR3 sequence (DNA): TGTGCCAGCGGCCTCAATCAGCCCCAGCATTTT. This codes for CASGLNQPQHF.

Only one count was recorded for this clone. J is TRBJ2-1 and V is TRBV5-1; D possibly matches TRBD1 or TRBD2 (5 bases each). CDR1 SGHRS and CDR2 YFSETQ come from the germline V gene. The CDR3 consists of 15 residues. The V and J ends lost 1 base and 7 bases respectively, with 15 bases between them. The CDR3 sequence: CASSLLEVPGNEQFF. In nucleotides, the CDR3 is TGCGCCAGCAGCTTGTTGGAGGTCCCAGGGAATGAGCAGTTCTTC.

A word on this clone: The same CDR3 is also encoded by other DNA sequences in this sample. This chain links TRBV5-4 with TRBJ1-1, with TRBD1 identical over 9 bases. The CDR3 totals 15 residues. Losses at the gene ends were 0 bases for V and 4 bases for J; bases not matched to a gene: 4. Germline values: CDR1 SGHNT, CDR2 YYREEE (reference sequence). The CDR3 sequence: CASSLAGQGGTEAFF. The CDR3 bases are TGTGCCAGCAGCTTGGCGGGACAGGGAGGCACTGAAGCTTTCTTT.

CDR3 loop: CASSLLRGETGELFF. The CDR3 DNA reads TGTGCCAGCAGTCTCTTGCGGGGGGAGACCGGGGAGCTGTTTTTT. The genes are TRBV7-9 and TRBJ2-2; 8 bases fit TRBD2. This CDR3 is built from 15 residues. Germline V gene data show CDR1 as SEHNR and CDR2 as FQNEAQ (reference sequence). Unmatched junction bases numbered 8, after V lost 6 bases and J lost 5 bases.

The chain recombines TRBV28 with TRBJ1-2; a weak D match, TRBD1 (5 bases). V was pared by 7 bases and J by 4 bases, with 16 bases between. Germline V lookup: CDR1 MDHEN, CDR2 SYDVKM. The CDR3 consists of 14 residues. DNA for the CDR3: TGTGCCAGCAATAACATCCAGGGCGCCTATGGCTACACCTTC. It specifies CASNNIQGAYGYTF.